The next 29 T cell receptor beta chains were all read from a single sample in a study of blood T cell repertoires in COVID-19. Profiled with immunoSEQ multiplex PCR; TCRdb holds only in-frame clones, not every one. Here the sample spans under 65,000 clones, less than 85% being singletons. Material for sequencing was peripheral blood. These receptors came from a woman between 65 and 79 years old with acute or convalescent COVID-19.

The CDR3 DNA follows: TGCAGCGTTGACAGGGGGAATGAGCAGTTCTTC. It translates to CSVDRGNEQFF. V gene TRBV29-1 combines with J gene TRBJ2-1; 7 positions agree with TRBD1. The V gene end was trimmed by 3 bases and the J gene end by 7 bases; junction bases not matched to a gene: 0. CDR3 size: 11 residues. Germline CDR1 SQVTM, CDR2 ANQGSEA.

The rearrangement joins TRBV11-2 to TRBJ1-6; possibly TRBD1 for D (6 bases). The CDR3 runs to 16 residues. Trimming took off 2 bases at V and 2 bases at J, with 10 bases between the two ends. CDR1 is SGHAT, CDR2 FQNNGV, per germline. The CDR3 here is CASSLKGGAYNSPLHF. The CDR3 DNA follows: TGTGCCAGCAGCTTAAAAGGGGGTGCCTATAATTCACCCCTCCACTTT.

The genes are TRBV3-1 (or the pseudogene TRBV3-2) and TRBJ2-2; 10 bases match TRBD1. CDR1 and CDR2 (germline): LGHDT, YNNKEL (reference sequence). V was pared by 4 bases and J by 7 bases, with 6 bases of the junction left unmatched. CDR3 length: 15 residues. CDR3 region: CASSLTGGKGGELFF. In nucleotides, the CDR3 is TGTGCCAGCAGCCTGACAGGGGGCAAGGGCGGGGAGCTGTTTTTT.

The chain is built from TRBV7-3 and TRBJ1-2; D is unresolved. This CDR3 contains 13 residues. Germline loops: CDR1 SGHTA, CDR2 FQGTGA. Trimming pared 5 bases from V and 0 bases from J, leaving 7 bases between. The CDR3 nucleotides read TGTGCCAGCAGCAACAGAGCTAACTATGGCTACACCTTC. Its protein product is CASSNRANYGYTF.

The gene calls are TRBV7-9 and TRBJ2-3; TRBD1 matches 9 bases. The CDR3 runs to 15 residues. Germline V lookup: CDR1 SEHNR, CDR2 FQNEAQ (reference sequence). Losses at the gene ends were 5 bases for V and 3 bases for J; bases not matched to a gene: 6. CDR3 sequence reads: CASSPGTGLTDTQYF. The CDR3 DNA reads TGTGCCAGCAGCCCCGGGACAGGGTTGACAGATACGCAGTATTTT.

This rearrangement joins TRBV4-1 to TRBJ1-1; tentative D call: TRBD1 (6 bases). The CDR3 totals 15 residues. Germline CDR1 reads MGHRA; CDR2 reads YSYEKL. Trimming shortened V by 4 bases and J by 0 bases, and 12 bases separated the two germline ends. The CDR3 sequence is CASSRRDTLNTEAFF. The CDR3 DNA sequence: TGCGCCAGCAGCCGAAGGGACACATTGAACACTGAAGCTTTCTTT.

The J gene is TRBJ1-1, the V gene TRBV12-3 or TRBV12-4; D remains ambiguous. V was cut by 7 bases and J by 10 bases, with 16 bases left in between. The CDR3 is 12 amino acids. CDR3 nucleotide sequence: TGTGCCAGCAACGGGTCCCCGCGTGGAGCTTTCTTT. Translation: CASNGSPRGAFF.

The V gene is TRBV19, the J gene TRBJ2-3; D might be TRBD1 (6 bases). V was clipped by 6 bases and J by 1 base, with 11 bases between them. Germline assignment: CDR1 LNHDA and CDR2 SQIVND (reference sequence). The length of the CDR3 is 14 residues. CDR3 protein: CASREQGGTDTQYF. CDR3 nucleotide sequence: TGTGCCAGTAGAGAACAGGGCGGCACAGATACGCAGTATTTT.

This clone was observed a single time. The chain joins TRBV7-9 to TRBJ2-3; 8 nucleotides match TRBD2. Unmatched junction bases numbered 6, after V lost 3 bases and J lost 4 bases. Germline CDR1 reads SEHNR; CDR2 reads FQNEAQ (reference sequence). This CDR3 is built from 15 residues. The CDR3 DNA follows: TGTGCCAGCAGCTTTAGCAGCGGGGGCGCAGATACGCAGTATTTT. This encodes CASSFSSGGADTQYF.

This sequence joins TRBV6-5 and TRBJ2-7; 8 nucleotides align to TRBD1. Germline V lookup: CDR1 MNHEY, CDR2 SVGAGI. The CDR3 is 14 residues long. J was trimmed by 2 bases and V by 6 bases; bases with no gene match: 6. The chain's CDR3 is CASRLTGGTYEQYF. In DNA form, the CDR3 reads TGTGCCAGCAGACTCACAGGGGGGACCTACGAGCAGTACTTC.

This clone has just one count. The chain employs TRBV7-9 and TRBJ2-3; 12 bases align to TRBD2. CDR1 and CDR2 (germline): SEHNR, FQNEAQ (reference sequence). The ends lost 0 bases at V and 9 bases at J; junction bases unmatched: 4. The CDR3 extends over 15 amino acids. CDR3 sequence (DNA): TGTGCCAGCAGCTTAGCGGCTAGCGGGGGGGTGACGCAGTATTTT. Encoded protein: CASSLAASGGVTQYF.

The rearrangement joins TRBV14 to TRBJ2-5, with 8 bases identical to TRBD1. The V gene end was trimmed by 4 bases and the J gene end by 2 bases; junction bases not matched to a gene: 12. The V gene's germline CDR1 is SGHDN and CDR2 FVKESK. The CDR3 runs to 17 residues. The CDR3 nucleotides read TGTGCCAGCAGCCTTTATACCGGGACAGGCGGACAAGAGACCCAGTACTTC. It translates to CASSLYTGTGGQETQYF. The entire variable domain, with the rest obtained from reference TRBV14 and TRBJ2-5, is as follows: EAGVTQFPSHSVIEKGQTVTLRCDPISGHDNLYWYRRVMGKEIKFLLHFVKESKQDESGMPNNRFLAERTGGTYSTLKVQPAELEDSGVYFCASSLYTGTGGQETQYFGPGTRLLVL.

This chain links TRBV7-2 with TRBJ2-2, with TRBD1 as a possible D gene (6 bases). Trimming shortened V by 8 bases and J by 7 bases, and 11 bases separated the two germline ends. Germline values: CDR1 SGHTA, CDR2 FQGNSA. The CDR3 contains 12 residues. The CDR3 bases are TGTGCCAGCGGGCAGGGGATCGGGGAGCTGTTTTTT. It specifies CASGQGIGELFF. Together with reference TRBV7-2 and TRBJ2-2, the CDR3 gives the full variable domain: GAGVSQSPSNKVTEKGKDVELRCDPISGHTALYWYRQSLGQGLEFLIYFQGNSAPDKSGLPSDRFSAERTGGSVSTLTIQRTQQEDSAVYLCASGQGIGELFFGEGSRLTVL.

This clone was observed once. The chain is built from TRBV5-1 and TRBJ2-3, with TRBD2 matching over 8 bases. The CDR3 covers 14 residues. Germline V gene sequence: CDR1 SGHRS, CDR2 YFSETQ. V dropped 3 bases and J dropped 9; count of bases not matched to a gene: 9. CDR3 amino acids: CASSSGLGGVTQYF. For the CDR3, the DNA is TGCGCCAGCAGCTCGGGACTAGGCGGGGTAACGCAGTATTTT.

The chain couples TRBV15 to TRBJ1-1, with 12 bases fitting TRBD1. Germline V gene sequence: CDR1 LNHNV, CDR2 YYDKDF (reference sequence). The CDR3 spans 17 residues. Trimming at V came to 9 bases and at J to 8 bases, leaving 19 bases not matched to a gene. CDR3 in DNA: TGTGCCACGAGAACCCAGGGACAGGGGGCCCGGGAGAGGGAAGCTTTCTTT. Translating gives CATRTQGQGAREREAFF.

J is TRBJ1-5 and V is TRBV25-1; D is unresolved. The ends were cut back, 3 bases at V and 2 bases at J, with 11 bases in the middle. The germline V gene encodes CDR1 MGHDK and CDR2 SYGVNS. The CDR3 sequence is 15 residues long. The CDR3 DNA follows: TGTGCCAGCAGTGATGGAGGTGGGGGCAATCAGCCCCAGCATTTT. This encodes CASSDGGGGNQPQHF.

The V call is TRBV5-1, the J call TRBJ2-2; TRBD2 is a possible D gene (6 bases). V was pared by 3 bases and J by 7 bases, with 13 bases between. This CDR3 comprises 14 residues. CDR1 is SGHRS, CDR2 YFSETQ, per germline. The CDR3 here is CASSSLAGIGELFF. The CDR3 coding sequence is TGCGCCAGCAGCTCACTTGCGGGGATCGGGGAGCTGTTTTTT.

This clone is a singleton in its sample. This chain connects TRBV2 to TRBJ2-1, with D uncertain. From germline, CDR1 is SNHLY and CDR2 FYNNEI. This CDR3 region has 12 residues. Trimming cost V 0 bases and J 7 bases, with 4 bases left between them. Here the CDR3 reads CASSEARNEQFF. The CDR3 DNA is TGTGCCAGCAGTGAAGCGCGGAATGAGCAGTTCTTC.

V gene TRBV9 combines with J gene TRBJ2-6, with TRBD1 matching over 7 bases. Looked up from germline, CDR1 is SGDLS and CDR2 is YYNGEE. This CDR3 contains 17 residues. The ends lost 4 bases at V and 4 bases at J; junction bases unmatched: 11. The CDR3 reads CASSPTSTGSGANVLTF. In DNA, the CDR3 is TGTGCCAGCAGCCCAACCTCGACAGGGTCCGGGGCCAACGTCCTGACTTTC.

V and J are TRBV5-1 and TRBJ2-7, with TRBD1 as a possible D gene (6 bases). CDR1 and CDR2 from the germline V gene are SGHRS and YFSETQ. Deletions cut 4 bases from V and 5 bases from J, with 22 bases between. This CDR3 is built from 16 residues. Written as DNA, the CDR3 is TGCGCCAGCAGCCCGTTAGGGGGAGCGTTCCGGAACGAGCAGTACTTC. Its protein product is CASSPLGGAFRNEQYF.

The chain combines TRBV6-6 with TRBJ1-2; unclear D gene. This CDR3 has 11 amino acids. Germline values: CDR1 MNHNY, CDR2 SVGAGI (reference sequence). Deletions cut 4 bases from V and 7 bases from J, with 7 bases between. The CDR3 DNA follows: TGTGCCAGCAGTTCAGGAATTGGCTACACCTTC. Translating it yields CASSSGIGYTF.

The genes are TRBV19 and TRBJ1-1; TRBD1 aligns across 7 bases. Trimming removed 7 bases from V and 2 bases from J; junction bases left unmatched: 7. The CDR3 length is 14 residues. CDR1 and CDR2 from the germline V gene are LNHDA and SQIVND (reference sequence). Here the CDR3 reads CASNPTGFNTEAFF. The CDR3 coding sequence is TGTGCCAGTAACCCGACAGGGTTTAACACTGAAGCTTTCTTT.

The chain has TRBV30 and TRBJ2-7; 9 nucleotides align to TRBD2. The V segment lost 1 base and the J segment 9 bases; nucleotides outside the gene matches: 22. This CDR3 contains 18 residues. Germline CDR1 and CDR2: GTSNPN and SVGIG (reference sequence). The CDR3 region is CAWSASGLSGGPRFGQYF. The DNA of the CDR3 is TGTGCCTGGAGTGCCTCTGGACTAAGCGGGGGGCCTCGTTTCGGGCAGTACTTC.

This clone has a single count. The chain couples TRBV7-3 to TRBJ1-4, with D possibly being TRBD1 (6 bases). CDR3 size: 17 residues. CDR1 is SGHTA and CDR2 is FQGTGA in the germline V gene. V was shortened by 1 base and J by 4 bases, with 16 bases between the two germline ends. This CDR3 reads CASSLRSRGRGNEKLFF. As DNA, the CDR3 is TGTGCCAGCAGCTTAAGAAGCAGGGGCCGGGGTAATGAAAAACTGTTTTTT.

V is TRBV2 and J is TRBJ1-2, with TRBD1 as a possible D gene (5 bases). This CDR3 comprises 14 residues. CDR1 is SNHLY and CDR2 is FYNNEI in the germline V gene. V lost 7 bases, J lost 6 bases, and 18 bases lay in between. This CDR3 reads CASTPPGEVDGYTF. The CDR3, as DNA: TGTGCCAGCACTCCTCCGGGGGAAGTAGATGGCTACACCTTC.

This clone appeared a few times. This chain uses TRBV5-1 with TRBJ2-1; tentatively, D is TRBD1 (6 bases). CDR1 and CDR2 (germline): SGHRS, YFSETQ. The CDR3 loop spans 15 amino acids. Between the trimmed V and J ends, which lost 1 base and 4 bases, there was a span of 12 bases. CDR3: CASSLSGAEYNEQFF. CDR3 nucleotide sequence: TGCGCCAGCAGCTTGTCAGGGGCAGAATACAATGAGCAGTTCTTC.

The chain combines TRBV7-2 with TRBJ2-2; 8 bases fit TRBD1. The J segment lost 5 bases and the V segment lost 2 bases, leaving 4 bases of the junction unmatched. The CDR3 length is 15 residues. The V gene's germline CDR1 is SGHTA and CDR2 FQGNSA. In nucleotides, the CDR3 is TGTGCCAGCAGCTTACAGGGGGCGCAGACCGGGGAGCTGTTTTTT. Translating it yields CASSLQGAQTGELFF.

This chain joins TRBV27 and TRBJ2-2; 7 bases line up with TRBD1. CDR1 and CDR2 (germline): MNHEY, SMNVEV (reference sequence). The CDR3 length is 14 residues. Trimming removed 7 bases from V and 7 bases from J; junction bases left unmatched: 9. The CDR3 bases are TGTGCCAGCACGGAGACAGGGCGGATCGGGGAGCTGTTTTTT. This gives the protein CASTETGRIGELFF.

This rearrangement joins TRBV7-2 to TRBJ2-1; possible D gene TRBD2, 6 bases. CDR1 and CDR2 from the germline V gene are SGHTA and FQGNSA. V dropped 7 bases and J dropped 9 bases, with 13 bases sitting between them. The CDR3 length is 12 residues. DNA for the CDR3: TGTGCCAGCAACCAACGGGGAGGTGAGCAGTTCTTC. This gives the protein CASNQRGGEQFF. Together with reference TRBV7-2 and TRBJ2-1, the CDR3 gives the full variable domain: GAGVSQSPSNKVTEKGKDVELRCDPISGHTALYWYRQSLGQGLEFLIYFQGNSAPDKSGLPSDRFSAERTGGSVSTLTIQRTQQEDSAVYLCASNQRGGEQFFGPGTRLTVL.